This TCR beta chain was captured by sequencing in a study of regulatory T cells in long-lasting Graves disease. General observations from the study: In persistent patients, shared public clonotypes (about 2,800) outnumbered those in new patients (nearly 1,000).

This clonotype was seen at least ten times. Antigen unknown. Time point of the sample: newly diagnosed GD, antithyroid drugs for less than 3 months. PBMC RNA was the source of the TCR library. It was American Thyroid Association guidelines that determined Graves' disease diagnosis. According to the study, TCR beta libraries were built with iRepertoire HTBI primers and CDR3-region Arm-PCR. TCRdb recomputed calls from the multiplex PCR reads with MiXCR, one row per CDR3 protein. The table includes about 470,000 distinct CDR3 sequences, just under 15% detected once. The CDR3 length is 13 residues. Germline CDR1 is KGHDR and CDR2 is SFDVKD. Trimming stripped 5 bases from V and 9 bases from J, with 13 bases between. The same specimen was also included in a second study, on T cells in Graves' hyperthyroidism and ophthalmopathy. As that report states: Patients showing uncontrolled infection, other autoimmune disease, pregnancy or lactation were ineligible.

The V gene is TRBV24-1, the J gene TRBJ1-5; D uncertain. The sample was peripheral blood mononuclear cells (PBMCs), taken at new diagnosis, from a patient treated with antithyroid drugs. This sequence originates from a woman in her 30s with Graves disease. Here the CDR3 DNA reads TGTGCCACCAGTGCTCCGGGGATAGGGCCCCAGCATTTT. It specifies CATSAPGIGPQHF.